The present T cell receptor beta chain was sequenced within a study of blood T cell repertoires in COVID-19. The overall study: The study drew acute and convalescent COVID-19 samples from the United States, Italy and Spain. Sample material is recorded as cDNA or gDNA derived from T cells, B-cell-depleted T cells, or PBMCs.

Repertoires were generated with immunoSEQ multiplex PCR, while TCRdb's copy carries only in-frame clones and drops some. The sample gives about 150,000 clones, approximately 87% of which show up once; approximately 4% is in the top ten. CDR3 size: 17 residues. The germline gives CDR1 SGHRS, CDR2 YFSETQ. The V segment lost 1 base and the J segment 5 bases; nucleotides outside the gene matches: 13. The sequenced sample was peripheral blood. This clonotype originated in a woman in her 70s with acute or convalescent COVID-19. V and J are TRBV5-1 and TRBJ1-1; 8 nucleotides line up with TRBD1. The CDR3 nucleotides read TGCGCCAGCAGCTTGACCTCCGGGAGACAGGGGAGGACTGAAGCTTTCTTT. Protein sequence: CASSLTSGRQGRTEAFF.